These 10 T cell receptor beta chains originate from one sample sequenced in a study of a mutant IDH1 vaccine in newly diagnosed glioma. Time point meaning: week 5, during vaccination. Vaccination comprised doses that each held 300 ug of mutant IDH1 20-mer peptide, plus topical imiquimod. The assay was immunoSEQ multiplex PCR, and TCRdb's table has in-frame clones only and misses some. The sample records just under 80,000 clones, over 75% being singletons. The antigens of these receptors remain unknown. The sample was PBMCs, taken from a glioma patient whose treatment included an IDH1 peptide vaccine. All receptors derive from a woman between 50 and 59 years old with glioma.

This chain connects TRBV7-9 to TRBJ2-1, with D possibly TRBD2 on 7 matching bases. This CDR3 spans 19 amino acids. CDR1 is SEHNR, CDR2 FQNEAQ, per germline (reference sequence). Trimming shortened V by 5 bases and J by 4 bases, and 27 bases separated the two germline ends. CDR3 loop: CASSRRQGRAGALYNEQFF. CDR3 nucleotides: TGTGCCAGCAGCCGACGTCAGGGGAGGGCGGGAGCCCTGTACAATGAGCAGTTCTTC.

In DNA form, the CDR3 reads TGTGCCAGCAACACGGGCCAGGGGGCGATTAAGCCGTATTTT. It encodes CASNTGQGAIKPYF. The rearrangement joins TRBV6-5 to TRBJ2-3, with TRBD1 matching over 8 bases. The V gene end was trimmed by 7 bases and the J gene end by 14 bases; junction bases not matched to a gene: 17. This CDR3 comprises 14 residues. Germline V gene lookup returns CDR1 MNHEY and CDR2 SVGAGI.

The chain joins TRBV7-9 to TRBJ2-1; D remains ambiguous. This CDR3 comprises 15 residues. Trimming pared 5 bases from V and 11 bases from J, leaving 22 bases between. Germline values: CDR1 SEHNR, CDR2 FQNEAQ (reference sequence). The CDR3 nucleotides are TGTGCCAGCAGCCCCGACCAACAGTTCTTCGGCCAGCAGTTCTTC. Its protein product is CASSPDQQFFGQQFF.

This sequence joins TRBV28 and TRBJ1-5; D is undetermined. The CDR3 has 13 amino acids. CDR1 and CDR2 (germline): MDHEN, SYDVKM. The V end lost 6 bases, the J end lost 0 bases, and 6 bases lay between the germline ends. CDR3 bases: TGTGCCAGCAGGGCGAATAGCAATCAGCCCCAGCATTTT. It encodes CASRANSNQPQHF.

The chain couples TRBV27 to TRBJ2-5, with 8 bases lining up with TRBD2. With V trimmed by 0 bases and J by 6 bases, 6 bases remained unmatched. The length of the CDR3 is 15 residues. Germline loops: CDR1 MNHEY, CDR2 SMNVEV (reference sequence). This CDR3 reads CASSLSGRGVKTQYF. The CDR3 coding sequence is TGTGCCAGCAGTTTATCCGGGAGGGGGGTTAAGACCCAGTACTTC.

V gene TRBV5-4 combines with J gene TRBJ2-1; D possibly uses TRBD1 or TRBD2 (6 bases each). This CDR3 is built from 19 residues. V was shortened by 6 bases and J by 0 bases, with 25 bases between the two germline ends. The germline gives CDR1 SGHNT, CDR2 YYREEE (reference sequence). The CDR3 protein is CASTLNRAAEGASYNEQFF. The DNA for the CDR3 is TGTGCCAGCACCCTCAACAGGGCAGCGGAGGGCGCCTCCTACAATGAGCAGTTCTTC.

The V and J genes are TRBV5-5 and TRBJ1-3; 7 nucleotides align to TRBD1. Trimming removed 2 bases from V and 8 bases from J; junction bases left unmatched: 7. Germline V CDR1 and CDR2: SGHKS, YYEKEE (reference sequence). The CDR3 is 14 residues long. The CDR3 loop reads CASSFGQVKDTIYF. CDR3 bases: TGTGCCAGCAGCTTCGGACAGGTTAAGGACACCATATATTTT. Combining the CDR3 with reference TRBV5-5 and TRBJ1-3 gives the whole variable domain DAGVTQSPTHLIKTRGQQVTLRCSPISGHKSVSWYQQVLGQGPQFIFQYYEKEERGRGNFPDRFSARQFPNYSSELNVNALLLGDSALYLCASSFGQVKDTIYFGEGSWLTVV.

This rearrangement joins TRBV19 to TRBJ1-5; maybe TRBD1 (5 bases). The CDR3 runs 19 residues. V lost 7 bases, J lost 0 bases, and 25 bases lay in between. The germline gives CDR1 LNHDA, CDR2 SQIVND (reference sequence). The DNA of the CDR3 is TGTGCCAGTACCAGGTCGCGCAGGGTGAGGGCTTATAGCAATCAGCCCCAGCATTTT. This sequence encodes CASTRSRRVRAYSNQPQHF.

J is TRBJ1-5 and V is TRBV2; tentatively, D is TRBD1 (6 bases). The germline CDR1 and CDR2 sequences are SNHLY and FYNNEI. The CDR3 totals 15 residues. The germline V and J ends were trimmed by 3 bases and 4 bases, with 13 bases remaining between them. The CDR3 protein is CASSEVGGVNQPQHF. CDR3 sequence (DNA): TGTGCCAGCAGTGAGGTAGGGGGAGTAAATCAGCCCCAGCATTTT.

The chain uses TRBV28 and TRBJ1-5; TRBD1 matches at 7 bases. The CDR3 has 16 residues. V lost 2 bases and J lost 4; bases outside the gene matches: 8. Germline V gives CDR1 MDHEN, CDR2 SYDVKM. The CDR3 coding sequence is TGTGCCAGCAGTTTAACCGGCCAGGGGGGTAATCAGCCCCAGCATTTT. It encodes CASSLTGQGGNQPQHF. The whole variable domain, remainder taken from reference TRBV28 and TRBJ1-5, is DVKVTQSSRYLVKRTGEKVFLECVQDMDHENMFWYRQDPGLGLRLIYFSYDVKMKEKGDIPEGYSVSREKKERFSLILESASTNQTSMYLCASSLTGQGGNQPQHFGDGTRLSIL.